A selection of T cell receptor beta chains follows, all from one sample in a study of T cell changes during pregnancy in multiple sclerosis. Only in-frame clones appear in the TCRdb table, and some are missing; sequencing was by immunoSEQ multiplex PCR. The sample consists of about 41,000 clones, roughly nine tenths of them appearing once. The source was CD4+ T cells from peripheral blood mononuclear cells, collected in the first trimester of pregnancy. The receptors originated from a female donor with multiple sclerosis, enrolled in a pregnancy study. The CDR3 runs from the conserved cysteine through the conserved F or W. Not every row has a clone size; where given, it reads once, few, many or a size class.

-	TRBV11-1	CASSNRQGRGEQYF
-	TRBV6-5	CASSFQRASYNEQFF
-	TRBV6-1	CASSESQDYGYTF
-	TRBV30	CAWTRTGSSGNTIYF
-	TRBV27	CASSFHSNQPQHF
-	TRBV7-2	CASSLLLSYEQYF
-	TRBV6-6	CASSFGGSSVREQYF
-	TRBV28	CASSFHLAGGPWTGELFF
-	TRBV29-1	CSARLKGHLNTEAFF
-	TRBV5-8	CASSLGQGPRRDGELFF
once	TRBV7-9	CASNRVPTYGYTF
-	TRBV19	CASTGANYGYTF
-	TRBV6-4	CASSDSYSGTPHGYTF
-	TRBV9	CASSVVAGGPEDTQYF
-	TRBV7-9	CASSLGYRGETQYF
-	TRBV5-1	CASSLEPGSMSDTQYF
-	TRBV13	CASSFSLLALAGNNEQFF
-	TRBV18	CASSPRLAGIQDNEQFF
-	TRBV5-1	CASSQDRDYEQYF
-	TRBV19	CASSPRAQPGETQYF
-	TRBV2	CASSARGGTDTQYF
-	TRBV7-2	CASSFNRDRAGYTF
-	TRBV7-7	CASSPPGVSEQYF
once	TRBV7-2	CASSPAGIPHGYTF
-	TRBV11-3	CASSEGQVNTEAFF